The next 14 T cell receptor beta chains were all read from a single sample in a study of cytomegalovirus exposure and HLA in healthy donors. The PCR ran on 60 Vbeta and 13 Jbeta primers. TCRdb's copy holds only in-frame clones and misses some; the assay was immunoSEQ multiplex PCR. The sample carries around 200,000 clones, around 78% recorded once. The sample consisted of PBMCs. The origin of the receptors is a man aged 25 to 40 in good health and CMV-seronegative.

V and J are TRBV27 and TRBJ2-7; tentative D call: TRBD2 (5 bases). Germline V gene sequence: CDR1 MNHEY, CDR2 SMNVEV (reference sequence). The CDR3 contains 15 residues. V was trimmed by 3 bases and J by 4 bases, leaving 16 bases between them. The CDR3 loop reads CASSFPGTPNYEQYF. As DNA, the CDR3 is TGTGCCAGCAGTTTCCCGGGAACCCCTAATTACGAGCAGTACTTC.

This sequence joins TRBV5-4 and TRBJ2-7, with D tentatively TRBD2 (6 bases). The CDR3 consists of 14 residues. V lost 1 base and J lost 0, with 8 bases in between. The germline V gene encodes CDR1 SGHNT and CDR2 YYREEE (reference sequence). Written as DNA, the CDR3 is TGTGCCAGCAGCTTGCGGGAGAGCTCCTACGAGCAGTACTTC. Residues: CASSLRESSYEQYF.

The J gene is TRBJ2-1, the V gene TRBV11-2; 12 positions match TRBD2. Germline V gene lookup returns CDR1 SGHAT and CDR2 FQNNGV. V shed 5 bases and J 5 bases; nucleotides not matched to a gene: 4. The CDR3 runs 15 residues. The CDR3 loop reads CASSHRLAGDNEQFF. The CDR3 DNA is TGTGCCAGCAGCCACCGACTAGCGGGGGACAATGAGCAGTTCTTC.

The rearrangement links TRBV2 to TRBJ1-2; the D gene is possibly TRBD1 (6 bases). This CDR3 has 14 residues. Germline V gives CDR1 SNHLY, CDR2 FYNNEI. Trimming took 3 bases from V and 4 from J, leaving 12 bases between them. In DNA, the CDR3 is TGTGCCAGCAGTGACGGGGGAGGGGGCTATGGCTACACCTTC. This gives the protein CASSDGGGGYGYTF.

This rearrangement joins TRBV9 to TRBJ1-5; TRBD1 might be the D (6 bases). Between the trimmed V and J ends, which lost 4 bases and 9 bases, there was a span of 17 bases. The V gene's germline CDR1 is SGDLS and CDR2 YYNGEE. This CDR3 contains 14 residues. The CDR3 DNA reads as TGTGCCAGCAGCCCTCGAGAAGGGGGTCTGCCCCAGCATTTT. This gives the protein CASSPREGGLPQHF.

This chain joins TRBV5-3 and TRBJ1-5; D not resolved. TRBV5-3 falls under the ORF class, with uncertain function. The CDR3 is made up of 13 amino acids. The V end lost 1 base, the J end lost 4 bases, and 6 bases lay between the germline ends. CDR3 DNA: TGTGCCAGAAGCTTGACGGGAAATCAGCCCCAGCATTTT. Its protein product is CARSLTGNQPQHF.

V usage is TRBV10-3 and J usage is TRBJ2-7; TRBD1 is a possible D gene (5 bases). The germline V and J ends were trimmed by 4 bases and 3 bases, with 7 bases remaining between them. Germline V gene lookup returns CDR1 ENHRY and CDR2 SYGVKD. CDR3 size: 12 residues. CDR3 sequence reads: CAISADSYEQYF. In nucleotides, the CDR3 is TGTGCCATCAGTGCCGACAGCTACGAGCAGTACTTC.

The chain employs TRBV30 and TRBJ2-5; D is uncertain. Germline lookup yields CDR1 GTSNPN and CDR2 SVGIG (reference sequence). The CDR3 consists of 13 residues. CDR3 region: CAQAPSKQETQYF. In DNA, the CDR3 is TGTGCTCAAGCGCCCAGCAAACAAGAGACCCAGTACTTC. Together with reference TRBV30 and TRBJ2-5, the CDR3 gives the full variable domain: SQTIHQWPATLVQPVGSPLSLECTVEGTSNPNLYWYRQAAGRGLQLLFYSVGIGQISSEVPQNLSASRPQDRQFILSSKKLLLSDSGFYLCAQAPSKQETQYFGPGTRLLVL.

The rearrangement joins TRBV13 to TRBJ1-2, with D perhaps TRBD1 (5 bases). Germline CDR1 reads PRHDT; CDR2 reads FYEKMQ (reference sequence). Trimming left V 2 bases short and J 4 bases short, with 11 bases between. The CDR3 is 14 amino acids. The CDR3 bases are TGTGCCAGCAGCTTATATCAGGGAGGCTATGGCTACACCTTC. Translating gives CASSLYQGGYGYTF.

The chain recombines TRBV18 with TRBJ1-2; 7 bases are shared with TRBD1. From germline, CDR1 is KGHSH and CDR2 LQKENI. The V and J ends lost 5 bases and 7 bases, in that order; junction bases with no gene match: 4. There are 12 residues in the CDR3. CDR3 region: CASSEGGPGYTF. In DNA form, the CDR3 reads TGTGCCAGCTCAGAAGGGGGCCCTGGCTACACCTTC.

V is TRBV7-3 and J is TRBJ2-1; TRBD1 matches at 7 bases. Germline CDR1 is SGHTA and CDR2 is FQGTGA. The CDR3 runs to 13 residues. The junction had 2 bases not matched to a gene; V was cut back by 1 base and J by 8 bases. Here the CDR3 reads CASSLNRGDEQFF. CDR3 DNA sequence: TGTGCCAGCAGCTTAAACAGGGGAGATGAGCAGTTCTTC.

This clone was counted between two and nine times. This rearrangement joins TRBV14 to TRBJ2-6; 7 bases are shared with TRBD1. The trim removed 1 base at V and 0 bases at J, leaving 9 bases unmatched. The CDR3 length is 19 residues. Germline CDR1 is SGHDN and CDR2 is FVKESK. The CDR3 region has the DNA TGTGCCAGCAGCCAAGGTTGGGACAGAACCAACTCTGGGGCCAACGTCCTGACTTTC. Amino acids: CASSQGWDRTNSGANVLTF.

This clone has just one count. V and J are TRBV10-3 and TRBJ2-3, with a possible D match to TRBD2 (6 bases). The CDR3 consists of 15 residues. Between the trimmed V and J ends, which lost 0 bases and 2 bases, there was a span of 9 bases. Germline loops: CDR1 ENHRY, CDR2 SYGVKD. CDR3 sequence (DNA): TGTGCCATCAGTGAGTCCCTAGCGAACACAGATACGCAGTATTTT. Translated, it gives CAISESLANTDTQYF.

This clone was seen a few times. J is TRBJ2-7 and V is TRBV6-5, with a weak D call TRBD2 (6 bases). This CDR3 contains 15 residues. From germline, CDR1 is MNHEY and CDR2 SVGAGI. V was clipped by 2 bases and J by 3 bases, with 14 bases between them. CDR3: CASSYRPGTDYEQYF. In DNA, the CDR3 is TGTGCCAGCAGTTACCGTCCTGGGACTGACTACGAGCAGTACTTC.